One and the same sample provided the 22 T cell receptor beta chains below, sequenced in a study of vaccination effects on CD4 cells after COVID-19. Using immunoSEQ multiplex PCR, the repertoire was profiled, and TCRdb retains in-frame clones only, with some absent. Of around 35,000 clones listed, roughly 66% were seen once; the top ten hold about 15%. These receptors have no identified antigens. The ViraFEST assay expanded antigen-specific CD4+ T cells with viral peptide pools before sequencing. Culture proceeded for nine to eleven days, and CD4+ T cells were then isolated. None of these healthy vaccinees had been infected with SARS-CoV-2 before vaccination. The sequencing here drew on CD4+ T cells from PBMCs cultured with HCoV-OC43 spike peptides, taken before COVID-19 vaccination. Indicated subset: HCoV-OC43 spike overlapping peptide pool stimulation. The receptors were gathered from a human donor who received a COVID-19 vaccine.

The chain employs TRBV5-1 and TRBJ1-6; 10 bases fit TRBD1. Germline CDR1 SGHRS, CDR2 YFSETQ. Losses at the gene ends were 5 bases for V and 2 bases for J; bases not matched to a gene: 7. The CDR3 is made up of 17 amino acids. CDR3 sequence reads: CASSPGQGLPYNSPLHF. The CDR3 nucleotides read TGCGCCAGCAGTCCGGGACAGGGGTTGCCCTATAATTCACCCCTCCACTTT.

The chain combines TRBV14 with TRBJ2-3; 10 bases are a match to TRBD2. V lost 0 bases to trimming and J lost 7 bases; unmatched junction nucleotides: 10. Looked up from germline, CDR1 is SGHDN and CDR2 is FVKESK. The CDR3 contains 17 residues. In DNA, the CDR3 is TGTGCCAGCAGCCAAGATCTGAGCGGGGGGGCCAGGCATACGCAGTATTTT. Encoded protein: CASSQDLSGGARHTQYF. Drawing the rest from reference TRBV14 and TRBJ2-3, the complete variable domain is EAGVTQFPSHSVIEKGQTVTLRCDPISGHDNLYWYRRVMGKEIKFLLHFVKESKQDESGMPNNRFLAERTGGTYSTLKVQPAELEDSGVYFCASSQDLSGGARHTQYFGPGTRLTVL.

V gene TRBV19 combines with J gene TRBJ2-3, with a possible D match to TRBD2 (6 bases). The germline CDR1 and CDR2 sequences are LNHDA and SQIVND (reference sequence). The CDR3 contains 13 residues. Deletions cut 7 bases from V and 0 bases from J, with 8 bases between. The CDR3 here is CASMGGSTDTQYF. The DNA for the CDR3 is TGTGCCAGTATGGGAGGTAGCACAGATACGCAGTATTTT.

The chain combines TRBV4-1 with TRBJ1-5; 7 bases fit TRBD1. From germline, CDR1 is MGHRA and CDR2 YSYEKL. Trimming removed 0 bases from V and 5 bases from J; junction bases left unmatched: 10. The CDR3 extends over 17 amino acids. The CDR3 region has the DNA TGCGCCAGCAGCCAAGACCCTAAGACAGGGCTGGATCAGCCCCAGCATTTT. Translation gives CASSQDPKTGLDQPQHF.

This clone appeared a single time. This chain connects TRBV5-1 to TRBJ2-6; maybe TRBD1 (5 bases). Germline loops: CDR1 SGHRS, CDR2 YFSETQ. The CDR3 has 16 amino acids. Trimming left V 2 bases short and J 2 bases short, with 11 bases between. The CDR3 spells CASSLPQQAGANVLTF. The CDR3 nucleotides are TGCGCCAGCAGCTTACCCCAACAGGCTGGGGCCAACGTCCTGACTTTC.

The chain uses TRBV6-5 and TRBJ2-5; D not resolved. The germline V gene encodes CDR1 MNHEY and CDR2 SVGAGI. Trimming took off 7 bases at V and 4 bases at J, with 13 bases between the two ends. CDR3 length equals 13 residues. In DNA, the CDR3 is TGTGCCAGCAAGACCCACGCCGGAGAGACCCAGTACTTC. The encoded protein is CASKTHAGETQYF.

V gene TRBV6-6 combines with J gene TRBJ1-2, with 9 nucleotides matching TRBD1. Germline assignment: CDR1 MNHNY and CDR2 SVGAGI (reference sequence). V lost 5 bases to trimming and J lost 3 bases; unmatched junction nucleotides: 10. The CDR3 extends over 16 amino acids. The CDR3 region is CASSRRDRVLDYGYTF. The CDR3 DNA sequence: TGTGCCAGCAGTCGCCGGGACAGGGTACTAGACTATGGCTACACCTTC.

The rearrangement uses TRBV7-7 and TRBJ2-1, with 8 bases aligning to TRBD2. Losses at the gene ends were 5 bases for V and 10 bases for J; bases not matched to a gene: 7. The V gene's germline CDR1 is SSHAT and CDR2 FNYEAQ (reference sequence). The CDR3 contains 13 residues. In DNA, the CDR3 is TGTGCCAGCAGCGCCTATAGCGGGAACGAGCAGTTCTTC. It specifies CASSAYSGNEQFF.

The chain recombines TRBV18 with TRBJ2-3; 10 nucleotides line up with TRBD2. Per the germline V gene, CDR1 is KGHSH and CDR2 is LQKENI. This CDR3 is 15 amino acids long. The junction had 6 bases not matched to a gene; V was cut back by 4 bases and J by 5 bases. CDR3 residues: CASSQSSGSGDTQYF. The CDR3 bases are TGTGCCAGCTCACAGTCTAGCGGGAGCGGAGATACGCAGTATTTT.

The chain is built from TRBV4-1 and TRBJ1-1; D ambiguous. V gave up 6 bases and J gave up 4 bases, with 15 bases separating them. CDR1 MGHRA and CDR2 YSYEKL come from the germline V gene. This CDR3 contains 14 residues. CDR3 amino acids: CASSGPLKGTEAFF. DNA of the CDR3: TGCGCCAGCAGTGGGCCCCTTAAGGGCACTGAAGCTTTCTTT.

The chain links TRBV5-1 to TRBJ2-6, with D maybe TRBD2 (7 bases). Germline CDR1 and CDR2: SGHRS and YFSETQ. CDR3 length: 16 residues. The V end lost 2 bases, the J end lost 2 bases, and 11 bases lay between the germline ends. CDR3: CASSFSGGPGANVLTF. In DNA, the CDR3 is TGCGCCAGCAGCTTCTCGGGGGGCCCTGGGGCCAACGTCCTGACTTTC.

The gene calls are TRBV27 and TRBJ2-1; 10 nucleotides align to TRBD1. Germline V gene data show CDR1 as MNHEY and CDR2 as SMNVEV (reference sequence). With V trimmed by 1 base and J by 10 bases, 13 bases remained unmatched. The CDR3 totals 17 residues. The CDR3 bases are TGTGCCAGCAGTTTATTACCCCGGGACAGGGGATATGGGGAGCAGTTCTTC. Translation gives CASSLLPRDRGYGEQFF.

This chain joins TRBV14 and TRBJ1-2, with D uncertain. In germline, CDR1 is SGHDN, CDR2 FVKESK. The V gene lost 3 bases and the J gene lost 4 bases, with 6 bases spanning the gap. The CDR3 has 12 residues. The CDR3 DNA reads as TGTGCCAGCAGCCAGAGGACCTATGGCTACACCTTC. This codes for CASSQRTYGYTF.

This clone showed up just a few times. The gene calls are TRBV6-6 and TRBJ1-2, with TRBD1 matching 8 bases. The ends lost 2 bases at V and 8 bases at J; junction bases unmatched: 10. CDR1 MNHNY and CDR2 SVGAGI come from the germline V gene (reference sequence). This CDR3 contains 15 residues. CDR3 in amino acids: CASSYRRDRIGGYTF. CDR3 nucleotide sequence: TGTGCCAGCAGTTACCGTCGGGACAGGATCGGAGGCTACACCTTC.

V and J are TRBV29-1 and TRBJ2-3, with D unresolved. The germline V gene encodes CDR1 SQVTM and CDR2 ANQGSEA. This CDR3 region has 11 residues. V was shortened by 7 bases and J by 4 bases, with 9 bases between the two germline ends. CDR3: CSDTSSDTQYF. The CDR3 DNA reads TGCAGCGATACATCCTCAGATACGCAGTATTTT.

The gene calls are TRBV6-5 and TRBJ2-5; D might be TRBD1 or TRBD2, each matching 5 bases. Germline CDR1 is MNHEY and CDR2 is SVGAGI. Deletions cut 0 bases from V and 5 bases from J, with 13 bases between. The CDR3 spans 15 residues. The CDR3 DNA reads TGTGCCAGCAGTTACTCGGGTCAGGGACGGGAGACCCAGTACTTC. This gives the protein CASSYSGQGRETQYF.

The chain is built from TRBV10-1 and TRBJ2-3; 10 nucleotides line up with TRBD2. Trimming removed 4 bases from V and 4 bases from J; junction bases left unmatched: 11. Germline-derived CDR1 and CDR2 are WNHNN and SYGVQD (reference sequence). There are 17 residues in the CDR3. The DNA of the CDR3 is TGCGCCAGCAGTGGCCTAGCGGGAGTTATTTCAGCAGATACGCAGTATTTT. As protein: CASSGLAGVISADTQYF.

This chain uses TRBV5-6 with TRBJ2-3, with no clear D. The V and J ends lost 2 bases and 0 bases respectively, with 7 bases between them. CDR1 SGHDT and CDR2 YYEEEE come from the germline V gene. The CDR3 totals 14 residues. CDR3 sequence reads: CASSFLRSTDTQYF. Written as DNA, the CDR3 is TGTGCCAGCAGCTTCCTACGGAGCACAGATACGCAGTATTTT.

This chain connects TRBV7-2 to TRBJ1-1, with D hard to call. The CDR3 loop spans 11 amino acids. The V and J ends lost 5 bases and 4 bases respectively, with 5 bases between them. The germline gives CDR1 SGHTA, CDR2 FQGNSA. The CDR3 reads CASSMFTEAFF. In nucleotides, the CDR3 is TGTGCCAGCAGCATGTTCACTGAAGCTTTCTTT.

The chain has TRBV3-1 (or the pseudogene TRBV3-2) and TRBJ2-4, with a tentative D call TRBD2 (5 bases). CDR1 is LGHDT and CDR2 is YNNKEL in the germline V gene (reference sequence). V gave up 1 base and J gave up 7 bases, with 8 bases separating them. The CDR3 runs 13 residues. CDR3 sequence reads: CASSQGGVNIQYF. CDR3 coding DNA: TGTGCCAGCAGCCAAGGGGGAGTGAACATTCAGTACTTC.

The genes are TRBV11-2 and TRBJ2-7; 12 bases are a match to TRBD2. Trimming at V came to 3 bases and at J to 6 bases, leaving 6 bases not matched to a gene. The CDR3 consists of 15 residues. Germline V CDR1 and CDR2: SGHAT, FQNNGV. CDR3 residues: CASSFRLAGDVEQYF. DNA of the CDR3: TGTGCCAGCAGCTTCCGACTAGCGGGAGATGTCGAGCAGTACTTC.

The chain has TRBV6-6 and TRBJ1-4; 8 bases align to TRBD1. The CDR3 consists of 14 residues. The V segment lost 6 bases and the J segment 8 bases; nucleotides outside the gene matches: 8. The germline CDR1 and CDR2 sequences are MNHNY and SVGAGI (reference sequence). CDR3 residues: CASRKTGEQEKLFF. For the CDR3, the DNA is TGTGCCAGCAGAAAGACAGGGGAGCAGGAAAAACTGTTTTTT.